These T cell receptor beta chains were read from a single sample in a study of T-cell reconstitution after alpha-beta-depleted transplantation in children. From the PCR reads, TCRdb called clonotypes with MiXCR, one entry per CDR3 protein. The sample records some 240,000 distinct CDR3 sequences, 9% to 10% being singletons. Here the sequenced sample was PBMCs from the stem cell graft donor, taken from the stem cell graft. These receptors came from a human donor who donated a stem cell graft to a child with SCID. CDR3s include the opening cysteine and the closing phenylalanine or tryptophan. D genes are given only for firm matches. Clone size is shown for a subset of rows, as once, few, many or a class of expanded clone.

TRBJ2-1 | TRBD2 | NA | TRBV5-1 | CASSLIRTSGSIEQFF | TGCGCCAGCAGCTTGATTAGGACTAGCGGCTCAATTGAGCAGTTCTTC
TRBJ2-5 | NA | many | TRBV10-1 | CASSESGNRETQYF | TGCGCCAGCAGTGAGTCCGGGAATCGAGAGACCCAGTACTTC
TRBJ2-1 | TRBD2 | many | TRBV12-3/TRBV12-4 | CASSLPRGDSQREYNEQFF | TGTGCCAGCAGTTTACCTCGTGGGGACTCCCAGCGGGAGTACAATGAGCAGTTCTTC
TRBJ2-7 | NA | many | TRBV20-1 | CSARPAGSATYEQYF | TGCAGTGCTAGGCCCGCGGGGTCCGCCACCTACGAGCAGTACTTC
TRBJ2-5 | TRBD2 | medium-sized | TRBV19 | CASKRGLASQETQYF | TGTGCCAGTAAGAGGGGACTAGCCTCACAAGAGACCCAGTACTTC
TRBJ2-3 | TRBD1 | NA | TRBV7-6 | CASSLGAVTGAATDTQYF | TGTGCCAGCAGCTTAGGGGCCGTAACAGGGGCTGCCACAGATACGCAGTATTTT
TRBJ2-1 | TRBD2 | many | TRBV5-1 | CASSFGASGAPGRQFF | TGCGCCAGCAGCTTTGGAGCTAGCGGGGCCCCCGGGAGGCAGTTCTTC
TRBJ2-3 | NA | many | TRBV20-1 | CSGHRRPAMMADTQYF | TGCAGTGGTCACCGGAGACCAGCTATGATGGCAGATACGCAGTATTTT
TRBJ1-6 | NA | many | TRBV5-1 | CASSDRSLNSPLHF | TGCGCCAGCAGCGATAGGAGTCTTAATTCACCCCTCCACTTT
TRBJ1-1 | NA | many | TRBV12-3/TRBV12-4 | CASSLVGGKNTEAFF | TGTGCCAGCAGTTTAGTCGGGGGCAAGAACACTGAAGCTTTCTTT
TRBJ1-2 | NA | many | TRBV5-1 | CASTLAGTRGHGYTF | TGCGCCAGCACTTTGGCCGGGACAAGGGGACATGGCTACACCTTC
TRBJ1-5 | NA | many | TRBV7-9 | CASSKYSNQPQHF | TGTGCCAGCAGCAAATATAGCAATCAGCCCCAGCATTTT
TRBJ1-6 | NA | many | TRBV10-3 | CAISESVSGGSSYNSPLHF | TGTGCCATCAGTGAGTCGGTTTCGGGTGGGAGCTCCTATAATTCACCCCTCCACTTT
TRBJ2-7 | NA | many | TRBV20-1 | CSARLTPVSGSYEQYF | TGCAGTGCTAGATTAACCCCGGTGTCAGGCTCCTACGAGCAGTACTTC
TRBJ2-1 | NA | many | TRBV20-1 | CSARKGRARLNLDEQFF | TGCAGTGCTAGGAAAGGTCGGGCGCGACTGAACTTGGATGAGCAGTTCTTC
TRBJ2-5 | TRBD1 | many | TRBV5-1 | CASSQTGTGGETQYF | TGCGCCAGCAGCCAGACCGGGACAGGTGGGGAGACCCAGTACTTC
TRBJ1-2 | NA | many | TRBV5-6 | CASSFRRVANYGYTF | TGTGCCAGCAGCTTCCGCCGAGTAGCTAACTATGGCTACACCTTC
TRBJ2-5 | NA | many | TRBV7-2 | CASSLAYPGSANRETQYF | TGTGCCAGCAGCTTAGCGTACCCGGGTTCAGCTAATCGGGAGACCCAGTACTTC
TRBJ1-1 | TRBD1 | many | TRBV28 | CASSSGGTEAFF | TGTGCCAGCAGTTCAGGGGGCACTGAAGCTTTCTTT
TRBJ2-4 | TRBD1 | NA | TRBV19 | CASMPQSRQGAPKNIQYF | TGTGCCAGTATGCCCCAGAGCCGACAGGGGGCCCCTAAAAACATTCAGTACTTC
TRBJ1-1 | NA | many | TRBV5-1 | CASSWGGTDTEAFF | TGCGCCAGCTCCTGGGGAGGGACTGACACTGAAGCTTTCTTT
TRBJ1-2 | NA | many | TRBV20-1 | CSARDPNRLTPNYGYTF | TGCAGTGCTAGAGATCCTAACAGATTGACTCCTAACTATGGCTACACCTTC
TRBJ1-2 | TRBD1 | many | TRBV6-4 | CASSRDRGNSYTF | TGTGCCAGCAGTCGGGACAGGGGTAATAGCTACACCTTC
TRBJ2-3 | TRBD2 | many | TRBV20-1 | CSARLAGAQTDTDTQYF | TGCAGTGCTAGACTAGCGGGGGCCCAAACCGACACAGATACGCAGTATTTT
TRBJ2-7 | NA | NA | TRBV7-2 | CASSLEGGEQYF | TGTGCCAGCAGCTTAGAGGGGGGCGAGCAGTACTTC
TRBJ2-3 | NA | many | TRBV9 | CASSVDPLGPTDTQYF | TGTGCCAGCAGCGTAGATCCCTTAGGGCCCACAGATACGCAGTATTTT
TRBJ2-3 | NA | many | TRBV7-2 | CASSLVGAAGTDTQYF | TGTGCCAGCAGCTTAGTAGGGGCGGCCGGCACAGATACGCAGTATTTT
TRBJ1-5 | NA | many | TRBV6-1 | CASSEGAGFNQPQHF | TGTGCCAGCAGTGAAGGGGCGGGATTTAATCAGCCCCAGCATTTT
TRBJ1-5 | NA | many | TRBV6-2/TRBV6-3 | CASTTRGGPFQPQHF | TGTGCCAGCACCACCCGGGGAGGCCCCTTCCAGCCCCAGCATTTT
TRBJ2-5 | TRBD2 | many | TRBV7-3 | CASSRQPGLGETQYF | TGTGCCAGCAGCCGACAGCCGGGACTAGGAGAGACCCAGTACTTC
TRBJ2-7 | TRBD2 | NA | TRBV7-9 | CASSHRTSAYEQYF | TGTGCCAGCAGCCACCGGACTAGCGCCTACGAGCAGTACTTC
TRBJ1-1 | NA | many | TRBV19 | CATIRTLEAFF | TGTGCCACGATAAGGACACTTGAAGCTTTCTTT
TRBJ2-1 | TRBD1 | many | TRBV2 | CASSRTGGSSYNEQFF | TGTGCCAGCAGCCGGACAGGGGGCAGCTCCTACAATGAGCAGTTCTTC
TRBJ2-2 | NA | many | TRBV7-2 | CASSLAVDTGELFF | TGTGCCAGCAGCTTAGCGGTGGATACCGGGGAGCTGTTTTTT
TRBJ2-2 | TRBD2 | NA | TRBV11-2 | CASSPRLLAGGTSVGELFF | TGTGCCAGCAGCCCCCGTCTGCTAGCGGGGGGGACCTCAGTCGGGGAGCTGTTTTTT
TRBJ2-5 | TRBD1 | many | TRBV5-1 | CASSRGTARFQETQYF | TGCGCCAGCAGCAGGGGGACAGCCAGATTCCAAGAGACCCAGTACTTC
TRBJ2-3 | TRBD2 | many | TRBV24-1 | CATSVLTSGGDTQYF | TGTGCCACCAGTGTCCTGACTAGCGGGGGAGATACGCAGTATTTT
TRBJ1-6 | NA | many | TRBV27 | CASSSLQGFAYNSPLHF | TGTGCCAGCAGTTCCCTTCAGGGGTTCGCCTATAATTCACCCCTCCACTTT
TRBJ2-1 | NA | many | TRBV5-1 | CASSSPDRQIVYNEQFF | TGCGCCAGCAGCTCCCCGGATAGACAAATAGTATACAATGAGCAGTTCTTC